This T cell receptor (beta chain) was sequenced during a study of patients and donors after allogeneic stem cell transplantation. One entry per CDR3 protein, called by TCRdb with MiXCR from the RT-PCR reads. The table lists roughly 140,000 distinct CDR3 sequences, about two fifths of them singletons. This CDR3 region has 14 residues. Germline CDR1 is SQVTM and CDR2 is ANQGSEA. Trimming cost V 4 bases and J 0 bases, with 9 bases left between them. The V gene is TRBV29-1, the J gene TRBJ1-4; D not certain. The receptor was isolated from a human donor who was either an allogeneic HSCT recipient or a stem cell or donor lymphocyte infusion donor (not recorded which). It is not recorded whose cells these are; they may come from a transplant donor. Input material: blood, either unsorted or a sorted T cell fraction (not recorded which). The CDR3 sequence is CSVVTAATNEKLFF. CDR3 sequence (DNA): TGCAGCGTTGTAACGGCAGCAACTAATGAAAAACTGTTTTTT.